This T cell receptor beta chain appears in the sequencing data of a study of blood T cell repertoires in COVID-19. Study summary: Spain, Italy and the United States supplied samples that represented acute and convalescent COVID-19. T cells, B-cell-depleted T cells, or PBMCs supplied cDNA or gDNA.

CDR1 is KGHDR, CDR2 SFDVKD, per germline. Trimming cost V 3 bases and J 4 bases, with 15 bases left between them. The CDR3 is made up of 16 amino acids. The protocol was immunoSEQ multiplex PCR, while the TCRdb copy is restricted to in-frame clones and leaves out a portion. The sample includes tens of thousands of clones, roughly 73% of them seen just once. This clonotype was obtained from a human donor in a cohort sampled during active COVID-19. V usage is TRBV24-1 and J usage is TRBJ2-1; D possibly corresponds to TRBD2 (6 bases). Sequencing input: peripheral blood. The CDR3 nucleotides read TGTGCCACCAGTGATGGGACTGGGTACAGGTACAATGAGCAGTTCTTC. Translated: CATSDGTGYRYNEQFF.